The entry that follows covers one TCR beta chain sequence. Its antigen is currently not known. There are no base qualities to consult, and no much larger clone falls within one base. TCR beta CDR3 regions were amplified from RNA transcripts. The first round of RT-PCR for the TCR CDR3 was performed with the HTBI primer set and the Qiagen OneStep RT-PCR kit. Libraries were constructed in a second round of multiplex PCR, after which size selection and purification were performed. The libraries were sequenced on an Illumina HiSeq2000 using paired-end 100 bp reads. As for how the authors treated the data: SOAPnuke was used to process the raw data, with reads discarded if the reads contained adapters or uncalled bases, had a mean Phred below 15, or lacked an exact constant-primer or identifier match. High-quality paired reads were merged using COPE v1.2.5, and each unique nucleotide sequence was defined as a clonotype. MiTCR v1.1 was used to align clonotypes to the IMGT TRBV, TRBD and TRBJ reference segments. Analysis was restricted to V-J combinations with a frequency above 0.0001, which covered about 99% of repertoires. The TCS score was defined as the ratio of F50 (clonal expansion) to E x V (chaos), calculated using BLOSUM62-based TCRdist between CDR3 peptides within each V-J. Welch's t-statistics and random forest reduced around 520 V-J features to 13, which were used in a naive Bayes classifier (R e1071). The Morisita-Horn index was used to measure how similar the thyroid and blood repertoires were. TCRdb reprocessing: public reads trimmed at Q25 with fastp, clones called with MiXCR, in-frame beta chains kept. All rows with the same CDR3 protein become a single entry with the most common DNA and genes. The V and J calls were determined by TCRdb, not by the authors. This sample has roughly 560,000 distinct CDR3 sequences in its table, and roughly 14% of those were observed once. The ten largest account for about 4% of the sample.

This entry is derived from a study of T cells in Graves' hyperthyroidism and ophthalmopathy (dated by TCRdb to the late 2010s). The study in broad terms: Peripheral blood samples were taken at initial diagnosis, before any treatment was given. To identify TCR V-J signatures that set the groups apart, the researchers used a discovery cohort of 90 to 100 patients, made up of roughly 45 with Graves' ophthalmopathy and about 59 with stable Graves' hyperthyroidism. Prospective prediction of ophthalmopathy was tested in an independent validation cohort consisting of fewer than 20 hyperthyroidism patients and about 17 patients who later progressed to ophthalmopathy. The 75 to 100 discovery patients were divided at random into training and test sets in a 7:3 ratio. In addition, the study compared T-cell repertoires in thyroid tissue and in blood from five or six Graves' hyperthyroidism patients. After sampling, hyperthyroidism patients received methimazole starting at 30 mg daily, and ophthalmopathy patients received high-dose intravenous methylprednisolone. According to the paper, TCR Vbeta CDR3 sequencing was carried out on about 140 peripheral blood samples, which came from about 45 ophthalmopathy, around 75 hyperthyroidism and 17 progressor patients. The full study reports these points: No statistical method was used to set the sample size in advance, and investigators knew the group allocation. During validation, the model predicted progression to ophthalmopathy a median of about 5.9 months ahead of onset, with approximately 71% sensitivity and 72.22% specificity. A model built on a 13 V-J signature distinguished ophthalmopathy from stable hyperthyroidism, reaching roughly 88% sensitivity and about 81% specificity in cross-validation and 80%/75% in testing. Most expanded thyroid clonotypes (frequency above 0.001) were also detected in blood, suggesting blood repertoires may reflect thyroid immune responses.

Ophthalmopathy patients had moderately to severely active disease, Clinical Activity Score of at least 3, NOSPECS grade of at least 4, and duration under 3 months. Patients with uncontrolled infections, other autoimmune diseases, pregnancy or lactation were excluded. Diagnoses were established on the basis of clinical symptoms, serum thyroxine and TRAb, thyroid ultrasound, and orbital computed tomography. Ficoll-Paque density gradient centrifugation was used to isolate PBMCs from 9.5 to 10 ml of fresh peripheral blood. Total RNA was extracted using Trizol reagent, and RNA quality was assessed on an Agilent 2100 Bioanalyzer. The origin of this receptor is a woman between 35 and 50 years old with Graves' ophthalmopathy. The sample taken for sequencing was blood.

The CDR3 loop reads CASMRTAAPLYEQYF. The DNA sequence is TGTGCCAGCATGAGGACGGCAGCCCCCCTCTACGAGCAGTACTTC. The sequence joins TRBV6-2 or TRBV6-3 to TRBJ2-7; no D gene call is confident. From the cysteine up to the phenylalanine, the CDR3 has a length of 15 residues. Of all the DNA, just the CDR3 is kept, 45 bases in frame from base 1. Based on the germline V gene, the CDR1 and CDR2 sequences are MNHEY and SVGEGT. Relative to germline, V is 7 bases shorter and J is 3 bases shorter, with 19 bases between their ends.